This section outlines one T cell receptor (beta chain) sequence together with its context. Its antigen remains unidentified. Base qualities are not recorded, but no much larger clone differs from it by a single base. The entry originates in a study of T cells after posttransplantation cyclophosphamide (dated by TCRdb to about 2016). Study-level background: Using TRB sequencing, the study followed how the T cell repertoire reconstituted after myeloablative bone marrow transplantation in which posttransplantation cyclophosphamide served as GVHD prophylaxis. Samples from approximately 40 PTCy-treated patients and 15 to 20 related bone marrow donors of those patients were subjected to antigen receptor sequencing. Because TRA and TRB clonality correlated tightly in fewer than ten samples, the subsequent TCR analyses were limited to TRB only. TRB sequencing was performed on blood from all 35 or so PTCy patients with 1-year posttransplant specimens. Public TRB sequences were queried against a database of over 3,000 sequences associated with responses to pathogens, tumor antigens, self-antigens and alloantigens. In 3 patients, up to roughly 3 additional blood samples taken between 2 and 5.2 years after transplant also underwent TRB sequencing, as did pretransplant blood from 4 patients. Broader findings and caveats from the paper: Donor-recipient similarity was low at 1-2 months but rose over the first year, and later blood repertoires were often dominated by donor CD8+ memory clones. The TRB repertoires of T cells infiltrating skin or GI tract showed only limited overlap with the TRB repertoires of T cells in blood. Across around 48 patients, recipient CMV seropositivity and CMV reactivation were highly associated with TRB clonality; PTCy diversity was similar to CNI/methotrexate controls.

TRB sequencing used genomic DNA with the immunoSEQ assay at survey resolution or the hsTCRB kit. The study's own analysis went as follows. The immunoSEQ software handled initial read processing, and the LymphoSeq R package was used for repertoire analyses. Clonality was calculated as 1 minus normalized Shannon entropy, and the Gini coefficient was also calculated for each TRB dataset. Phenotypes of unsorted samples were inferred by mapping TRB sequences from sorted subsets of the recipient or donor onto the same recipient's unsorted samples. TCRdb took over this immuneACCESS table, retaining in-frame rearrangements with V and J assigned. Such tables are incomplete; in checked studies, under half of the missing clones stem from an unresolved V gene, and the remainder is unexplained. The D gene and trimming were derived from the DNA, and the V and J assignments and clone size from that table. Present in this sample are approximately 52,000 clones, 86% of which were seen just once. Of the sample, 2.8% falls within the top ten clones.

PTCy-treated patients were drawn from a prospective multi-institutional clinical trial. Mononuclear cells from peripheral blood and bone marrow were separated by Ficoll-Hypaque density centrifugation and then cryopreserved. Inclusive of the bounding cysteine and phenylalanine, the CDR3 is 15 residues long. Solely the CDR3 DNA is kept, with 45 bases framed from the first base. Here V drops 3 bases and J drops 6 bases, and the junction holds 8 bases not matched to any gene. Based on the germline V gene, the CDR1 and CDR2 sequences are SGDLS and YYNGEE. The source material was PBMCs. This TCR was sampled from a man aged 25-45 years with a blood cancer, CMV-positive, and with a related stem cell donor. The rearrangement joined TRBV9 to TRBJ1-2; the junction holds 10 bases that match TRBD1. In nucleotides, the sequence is TGTGCCAGCAGCGCGGACAGGGGGTATTCGAATGGCTACACCTTC. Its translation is CASSADRGYSNGYTF.